Listed below are T cell receptor beta chains from one sample, sequenced in a study of CD8+ T cells in alopecia areata. The data were produced by immunoSEQ multiplex PCR, yet TCRdb's version contains in-frame clones alone and is incomplete. The sample lists 100,000 to 150,000 clones; roughly 63% were seen once. This material consisted of CD8+ T cells sorted from blood, taken at week 4, from a patient treated with tofacitinib. The receptors come from a human donor with alopecia areata. CDR3s include the opening cysteine and the closing phenylalanine or tryptophan. The D gene is left open where the match is weak. For some rows the clone size is stated as once, few or many, or as a class when expanded; others skip it.

V gene,J gene,clone size,D gene,CDR3 protein,CDR3 DNA
TRBV13,TRBJ1-2,-,TRBD1,CASGDRGSHGYTF,TGTGCCAGCGGGGACAGGGGTTCCCATGGCTACACCTTC
TRBV7-9,TRBJ2-5,-,-,CASSLSGLAETQYF,TGTGCCAGCAGCTTAAGTGGGCTAGCGGAGACCCAGTACTTC
TRBV5-1,TRBJ2-7,-,TRBD1,CASSWTTPGDRSYEQYF,TGCGCCAGCAGCTGGACCACGCCAGGGGACAGATCCTACGAGCAGTACTTC
TRBV27,TRBJ2-5,-,TRBD2,CASSGSLAGETQYF,TGTGCCAGCTCCGGAAGCCTAGCGGGGGAGACCCAGTACTTC
TRBV28,TRBJ2-6,-,-,CASSETTSGANVLTF,TGTGCCAGCAGTGAAACGACTTCTGGGGCCAACGTCCTGACTTTC
TRBV7-2,TRBJ2-5,-,TRBD1,CASRDRGQETQYF,TGTGCCAGCCGCGACAGGGGCCAAGAGACCCAGTACTTC
TRBV15,TRBJ1-2,few,-,CATSVEPSSYGYTF,TGTGCCACCAGCGTTGAACCGAGTTCCTATGGCTACACCTTC
TRBV30,TRBJ2-7,-,-,CAWTTGAGAYEQYF,TGTGCCTGGACAACCGGGGCAGGGGCCTACGAGCAGTACTTC
TRBV27,TRBJ1-4,-,-,CASRVTGVDEKLFF,TGTGCCAGCAGGGTGACAGGCGTCGATGAAAAACTGTTTTTT
TRBV5-6,TRBJ2-7,-,TRBD1,CASSLAAGGEQYF,TGTGCCAGCAGCTTGGCGGCAGGGGGCGAGCAGTACTTC
TRBV19,TRBJ2-6,-,-,CASSVMGRASGANVLTF,TGTGCCAGTTCAGTGATGGGGAGAGCCTCTGGGGCCAACGTCCTGACTTTC
TRBV15,TRBJ2-4,few,-,CATSGRSNIQYF,TGTGCCACCAGCGGTCGCAGCAACATTCAGTACTTC
TRBV5-6,TRBJ2-1,-,-,CASTGTQGLNEQFF,TGTGCCAGCACCGGGACCCAGGGGCTCAATGAGCAGTTCTTC
TRBV29-1,TRBJ2-7,-,-,CSVNFLGSGASSYEQYF,TGCAGCGTAAATTTCCTCGGATCGGGGGCCAGCTCCTACGAGCAGTACTTC
TRBV28,TRBJ2-5,few,-,CASSPEDRFIGTQYF,TGTGCCAGCAGCCCCGAAGACAGGTTCATAGGTACCCAGTACTTC
TRBV4-3,TRBJ2-5,-,TRBD2,CASSQDELAGPGTQYF,TGCGCCAGCAGCCAAGATGAACTAGCGGGGCCCGGGACCCAGTACTTC
TRBV27,TRBJ2-7,-,-,CASGPSSYEQYF,TGTGCCAGCGGACCAAGCTCCTACGAGCAGTACTTC